This T cell receptor beta chain was documented in a study of T-cell memory formation after mild COVID-19. On the study more broadly: TCR clusters were mostly confined to one donor each.

A 5'RACE reaction primed in the constant segment made cDNA libraries of TCR alpha and TCR beta, and these carried sample barcodes and UMIs. TCRdb recomputed calls from the 5' RACE reads with MiXCR, one row per CDR3 protein. This sample has fewer than 700,000 distinct CDR3 sequences, with more than 15% found just once. This clonotype showed up just a few times. Trimming stripped 5 bases from V and 2 bases from J, with 21 bases between. The CDR3 has 17 residues. From germline, CDR1 is SGHRS and CDR2 YFSETQ. The sequence was obtained from an adult woman who had mild COVID-19 (a few samples of this study predate the infection). Cell type and time point are not known. The material sequenced was PBMCs or a T cell subset sorted from them (not recorded which). This chain uses TRBV5-1 with TRBJ2-3; TRBD1 is a possible D gene (6 bases). For the CDR3, the DNA is TGCGCCAGCAGAAGGGATGGCGACAGGCAATTCACAGATACGCAGTATTTT. Residues: CASRRDGDRQFTDTQYF.